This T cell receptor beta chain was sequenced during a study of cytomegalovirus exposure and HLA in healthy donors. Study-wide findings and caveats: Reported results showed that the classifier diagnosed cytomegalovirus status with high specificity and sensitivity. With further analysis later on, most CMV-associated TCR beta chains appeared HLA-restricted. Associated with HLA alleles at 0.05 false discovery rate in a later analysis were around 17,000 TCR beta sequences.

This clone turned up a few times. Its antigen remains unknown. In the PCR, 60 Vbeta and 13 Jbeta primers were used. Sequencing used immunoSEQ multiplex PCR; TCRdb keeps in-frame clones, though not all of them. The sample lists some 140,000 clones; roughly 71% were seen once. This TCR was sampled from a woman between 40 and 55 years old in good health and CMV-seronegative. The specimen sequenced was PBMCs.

CDR3 nucleotide sequence: TGTGCCAGCAGTTTACCTTACAGTTCTGAAGCTTTCTTT. It codes for CASSLPYSSEAFF. This chain uses TRBV27 with TRBJ1-1, with D hard to call. This CDR3 has 13 amino acids. Germline CDR1 reads MNHEY; CDR2 reads SMNVEV (reference sequence). Trimming pared 2 bases from V and 6 bases from J, leaving 10 bases between.